The clone carrying this T cell receptor (beta chain) appeared a single time. Across under 25 US areas, participants ranged in age from 18 to 89 years. Assignment of participants to cohorts was predicated upon participant-reported clinical history. This entry is derived from a study of blood T cell repertoires in COVID-19. Across the study: Acute and convalescent COVID-19 samples came from the United States, Italy and Spain. PBMCs, B-cell-depleted T cells, or T cells provided the cDNA or gDNA that made up the material.

TCRdb's table, derived via immunoSEQ multiplex PCR, lists solely in-frame clones and lacks some. The sample yields 250,000 to 300,000 clones, 70% to 90% seen once. Germline V lookup: CDR1 MNHEY, CDR2 SVGAGI. V was shortened by 0 bases and J by 6 bases, with 12 bases between the two germline ends. CDR3 length: 16 residues. Input material: PBMCs or T cells enriched from blood (not recorded which). The chain recombines TRBV6-5 with TRBJ1-6; D perhaps matches TRBD1 (5 bases). This TCR came from a woman aged 45-65 years who had been exposed to COVID-19. The CDR3 DNA reads as TGTGCCAGCAGTTACTCTTGGGGCGCTATTAATTCACCCCTCCACTTT. Translated, it gives CASSYSWGAINSPLHF.